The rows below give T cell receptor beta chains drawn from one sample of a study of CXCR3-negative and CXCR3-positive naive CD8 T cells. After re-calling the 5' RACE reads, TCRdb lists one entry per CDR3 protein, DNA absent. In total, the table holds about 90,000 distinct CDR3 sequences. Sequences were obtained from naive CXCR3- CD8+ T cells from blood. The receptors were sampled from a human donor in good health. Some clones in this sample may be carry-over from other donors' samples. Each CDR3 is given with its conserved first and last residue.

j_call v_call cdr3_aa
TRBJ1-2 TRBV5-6 CASSLRSWYFLSGTLDYGYTF
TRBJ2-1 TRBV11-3 CASSSSYNSYNEQFF
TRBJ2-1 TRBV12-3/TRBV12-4 CASRDRGPQSSYNEQFF
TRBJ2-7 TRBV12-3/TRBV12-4 CASSLPSDAESYEQYF
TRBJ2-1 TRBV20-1 CSARSGGEYNEQFF
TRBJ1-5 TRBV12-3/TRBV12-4 CASSLPYSNQPQHF
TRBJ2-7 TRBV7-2 CASSLGLAGALYEQYF
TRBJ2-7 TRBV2 CASRGVSSYEQYF
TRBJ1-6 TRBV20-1 CSAREAGTGSSPLHF
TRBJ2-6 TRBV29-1 CSAQGNGANVLTF
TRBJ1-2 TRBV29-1 CSAVGAGVIYGYTF
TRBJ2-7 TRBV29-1 CSVETPTSGIHYEQYF
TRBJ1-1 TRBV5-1 CASRGIPFDTEAFF
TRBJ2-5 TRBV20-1 CSARDSTSGYAQETQYF
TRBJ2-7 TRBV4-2 CASSQEVVVAGEWNEQYF
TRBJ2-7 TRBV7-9 CASSLGYYEQYF
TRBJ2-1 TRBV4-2 CASSQESGLSSYNEQFF